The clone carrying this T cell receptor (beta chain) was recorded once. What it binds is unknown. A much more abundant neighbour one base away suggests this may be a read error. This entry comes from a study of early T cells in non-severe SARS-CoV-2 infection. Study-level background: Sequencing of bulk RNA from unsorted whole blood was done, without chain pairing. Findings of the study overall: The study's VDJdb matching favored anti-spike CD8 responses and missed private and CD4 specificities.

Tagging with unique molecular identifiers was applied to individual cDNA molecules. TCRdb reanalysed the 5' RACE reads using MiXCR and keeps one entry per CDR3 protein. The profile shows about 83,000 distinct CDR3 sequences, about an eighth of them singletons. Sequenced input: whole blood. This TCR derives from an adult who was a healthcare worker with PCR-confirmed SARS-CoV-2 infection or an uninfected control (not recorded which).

DNA of the CDR3: TGTGCCAGCAGCTTGGGCGAGTGGGACAGGACGTACGAGCAGTACTTC. Amino acids: CASSLGEWDRTYEQYF. The chain carries TRBV7-8 and TRBJ2-7; TRBD1 matches 8 bases. J was trimmed by 4 bases and V by 3 bases; bases with no gene match: 11. Germline CDR1 is SGHVS and CDR2 is FQNEAQ. This CDR3 is 16 amino acids long.